The 12 T cell receptor beta chains in this list originate from one sample, sequenced in a study of cytomegalovirus exposure and HLA in healthy donors. PCR used 60 Vbeta primers and 13 Jbeta primers. TCRdb keeps only in-frame clones here, not all; method: immunoSEQ multiplex PCR. This repertoire shows approximately 190,000 clones, approximately 90% found once; its top ten account for around 1%. Source material: PBMCs. The source is a boy between 2 and 10 years old in good health and CMV-seronegative.

CDR3 sequence: CASSEAPGDRVNQPQHF. In nucleotides, the CDR3 is TGTGCCAGCAGTGAAGCGCCGGGGGACAGGGTCAATCAGCCCCAGCATTTT. The chain employs TRBV6-1 and TRBJ1-5; 9 nucleotides match TRBD1. The CDR3 extends over 17 amino acids. Per the germline V gene, CDR1 is MNHNS and CDR2 is SASEGT. Trimming at V came to 0 bases and at J to 3 bases, leaving 6 bases not matched to a gene.

Here the CDR3 reads CASSLGQGGGKNIQYF. Written as DNA, the CDR3 is TGCGCCAGCAGCCTAGGACAGGGGGGTGGCAAAAACATTCAGTACTTC. The chain links TRBV5-1 to TRBJ2-4; 10 positions agree with TRBD1. CDR1 is SGHRS and CDR2 is YFSETQ in the germline V gene. V lost 4 bases, J lost 3 bases, and 7 bases stayed unmatched. The CDR3 covers 16 residues.

The chain carries TRBV21-1 and TRBJ1-2; the tabulated D call, TRBD1, remains unverified against the DNA. TRBV21-1 is a documented pseudogene. The CDR3 length is 12 residues. The CDR3 nucleotides are TGTGCCAGCAGCAGAAGCAGGGGAGGCTACACCTTC. Amino acids: CASSRSRGGYTF.

The rearrangement joins TRBV27 to TRBJ2-1, with TRBD2 identical over 14 bases. Trimming took 7 bases from V and 10 from J; bases not matched to a gene: 3. The CDR3 loop spans 13 amino acids. Germline-derived CDR1 and CDR2 are MNHEY and SMNVEV (reference sequence). The CDR3 bases are TGTGCCAGCACGGGACTAGCGGGGGCCGAGCAGTTCTTC. Translated: CASTGLAGAEQFF.

V gene TRBV6-1 combines with J gene TRBJ2-7; D is uncertain. The CDR3 spans 12 residues. Germline V gene lookup returns CDR1 MNHNS and CDR2 SASEGT. V was clipped by 0 bases and J by 6 bases, with 6 bases between them. Written as DNA, the CDR3 is TGTGCCAGCAGTGAAGCGCTTAGCGAGCAGTACTTC. As protein: CASSEALSEQYF.

The chain links TRBV18 to TRBJ1-5; no firm D call. V shed 6 bases and J shed 0 bases, with 6 bases lying between them. CDR3 size: 13 residues. The germline gives CDR1 KGHSH, CDR2 LQKENI. This CDR3 is CASSPSSNQPQHF. The CDR3 DNA sequence: TGTGCCAGCTCCCCCTCTAGCAATCAGCCCCAGCATTTT.

The chain has TRBV6-1 and TRBJ1-5, with 7 bases matching TRBD1. This CDR3 region has 15 residues. From germline, CDR1 is MNHNS and CDR2 SASEGT. Trimming cost V 2 bases and J 4 bases; bases outside gene matches: 5. The CDR3 here is CASSEQGQLNQPQHF. The DNA of the CDR3 is TGTGCCAGCAGTGAACAGGGACAGCTAAATCAGCCCCAGCATTTT.

The table lists this clone with a few counts. The sample contains more than one DNA sequence encoding this CDR3. The chain has TRBV30 and TRBJ1-1; D perhaps matches TRBD1 (5 bases). The CDR3 spans 11 residues. Looked up from germline, CDR1 is GTSNPN and CDR2 is SVGIG (reference sequence). Trimming removed 5 bases from V and 5 bases from J, with 9 bases in between. The CDR3 region is CAWGGGTEAFF. The DNA of the CDR3 is TGTGCCTGGGGGGGAGGGACTGAAGCTTTCTTT.

The chain combines TRBV15 with TRBJ2-5, with 10 bases identical to TRBD2. The J call is doubtful: the DNA matches TRBJ2-7 better. The CDR3 contains 14 residues. Germline V CDR1 and CDR2: LNHNV, YYDKDF (reference sequence). The CDR3 protein is CATTSGRAHYEQYF. CDR3 sequence (DNA): TGTGCCACCACGAGCGGGAGGGCCCACTACGAGCAGTACTTC.

This clone was observed a handful of times. The rearrangement uses TRBV30 and TRBJ1-2, with 10 bases matching TRBD1. V shed 3 bases and J 8 bases; nucleotides not matched to a gene: 9. Per germline, CDR1 GTSNPN and CDR2 SVGIG (reference sequence). The CDR3 runs 14 residues. CDR3: CAWRRTGGKGGYTF. The CDR3 DNA sequence: TGTGCCTGGAGGCGGACAGGGGGAAAGGGGGGCTACACCTTC.

The CDR3 here is CASSPGLAAYEQYF. In DNA form, the CDR3 reads TGTGCCAGCAGCCCGGGACTAGCGGCCTACGAGCAGTACTTC. The J gene is TRBJ2-7, the V gene TRBV5-4, with TRBD2 identical over 11 bases. V was clipped by 4 bases and J by 2 bases; unmatched bases: 2. Germline V gene sequence: CDR1 SGHNT, CDR2 YYREEE (reference sequence). The CDR3 runs to 14 residues. Full variable domain (missing parts from reference TRBV5-4 and TRBJ2-7): ETGVTQSPTHLIKTRGQQVTLRCSSQSGHNTVSWYQQALGQGPQFIFQYYREEENGRGNFPPRFSGLQFPNYSSELNVNALELDDSALYLCASSPGLAAYEQYFGPGTRLTVT.

CDR3 coding DNA: TGCGCCAGCAGCCAAGATCAGGGATCTAATTCACCCCTCCACTTT. It translates to CASSQDQGSNSPLHF. V is TRBV4-1 and J is TRBJ1-6; D perhaps matches TRBD1 (5 bases). Germline V gene data show CDR1 as MGHRA and CDR2 as YSYEKL. CDR3 size: 15 residues. Trimming shortened V by 0 bases and J by 6 bases, and 9 bases separated the two germline ends.